This TCR beta chain was captured by sequencing in a study of cytomegalovirus exposure and HLA in healthy donors (dated by TCRdb to between 2016 and 2019). Study-wide context: In an earlier analysis of some 550 of the donors, approximately 260 Gb of sequence data and 100 million or so unique TCR beta sequences from roughly 190 million T cells were reported. An early release that covered 640 HLA-typed donors contained around 330 gigabases of sequencing data and some 87 million unique TCR sequences. Of the roughly 420 genotyped donors, approximately 80% were placed in the genetic ancestry cluster associated with self-reported Caucasian donors. The study was designed to test whether signatures of past pathogen exposure could be identified by cataloging public T cell receptors. The study profiled the T cell repertoires of hundreds of subjects by immunosequencing and related them to cytomegalovirus serostatus. Besides the first cohort of roughly 660 subjects, a separate validation cohort made up of some 110 different subjects was used. To predict cytomegalovirus infection status, the study combined high-throughput TCR immunosequencing, statistical association of individual TCRs with disease status, and machine learning. A later analysis re-examined previously published TCR beta repertoires from over 500 donors and added high-resolution HLA genotyping to investigate patterns of TCR occurrence. In the later analysis, no new phenotypic data were used to find candidate immune exposures; instead, reliance was placed on TCR beta sequences and their occurrence across donors. An earlier analysis of around 580 of the donors used high-throughput TCR beta sequencing to judge whether each TCR beta V gene segment behaved as functional or pseudogenic. Alongside the repertoire data, information on donor age, sex, ethnicity and CMV serostatus was compiled. Genome-wide SNP genotypes for about 60% of the 666 donors were used in a later genetic analysis, which treated that subset as a discovery cohort. Every discovery cohort repertoire had been produced on one sequencing platform. Class I and class II HLA loci were covered by the typing at four-digit resolution. Typing coverage varied by locus: about 620-630 donors for A, B, C, DRB1 and DQB1; more than 500 for DQA1; about 590 for DPA1; around 490 for DPB1. Five DR-DQ haplotypes were treated as single units for association and clustering because of strong linkage in the cohort. Across 300 to 400 genotyped donors of the cohort, an average of approximately 220,000 unique TCR beta nucleotide sequences per donor were sequenced, and about a sixth of those sequences were non-productive.

Concerning this clone: Its antigen is still unknown. Within one base of it there is no much larger clone, and no base qualities were kept.

V trim: 5 bases; J trim: 3 bases; unmatched bases: 14. The CDR3, cysteine through phenylalanine, is 17 amino acids long. The kept DNA is CDR3 alone, 51 bases in frame from the first base. CDR1 and CDR2, looked up from the germline V gene, are SGHRS and YFSETQ. The paper's findings and limits, for the study overall: The study listed over 150 TCR beta chains as associated with cytomegalovirus. In a later analysis, most CMV-associated TCR beta chains were found to appear HLA-restricted, with HLA associations seemingly driven largely by CMV exposure. Because counts were too low, 15 to 20 rarely observed V segments, including chromosome 9 orphons, were excluded from the earlier analysis of some 540 of the donors. Some IMGT-functional V segments, including TRBV6-2 and TRBV6-3, could not be told apart with the 87-base-pair reads, so those segments were excluded. Only TCR beta chains were sequenced in this cohort, and the absence of alpha or paired-chain data limited detectable features. The presence/absence analyses assumed that sequencing depth was roughly uniform across donors, and that assumption may not be true. Strong co-occurrence of HLA alleles, especially DR and DQ, made assigning TCR associations to individual alleles difficult. A few of the identified cytomegalovirus-associated TCR beta chains were confirmed in vitro to be specific for cytomegalovirus antigens. In a later analysis, HLA-associated TCR beta chains were found to be more clonally expanded and to have lower generation probabilities than equally common non-associated chains. Specific HLA alleles were associated with roughly 17,000 TCR beta sequences at a false discovery rate of 0.05 in a later analysis. For the cohort, immune exposure information was limited to CMV serostatus. It was suggested by the authors that the approach could potentially be generalized to other disease states and immunological phenotypes. The classifier was reported to diagnose cytomegalovirus status with high specificity and sensitivity in both the original and validation cohorts. According to a later analysis, parvovirus B19, influenza, CMV and Epstein-Barr virus appeared linked to several top co-occurrence clusters. While some public TCRs were present in many individuals, most TCR sequences turned up only very rarely across donors. Because some donors lacked HLA typing at each locus, the association tests relied only on the typed subset. Broadly in line with IMGT annotations, most TCR beta V segments showed up in productive rearrangements about 90% or about 30% of the time in an earlier analysis of around 600 of the donors. In a later analysis, the rate of TCR association differed among HLA loci, with DRB1 alleles having the most associated TCRs and HLA-C alleles having the fewest. A further reported finding was that TCR beta sequences accurately predicted the HLA-A and HLA-B alleles for most subjects in the first cohort. In a later genetic analysis, fewer N-insertions in productive TCRs were reported among donors in an Asian-associated ancestry cluster than the roughly 700-donor mean. Correlated functional status among segregating V segments might reflect linkage disequilibrium, but an unknown experimental factor could not be ruled out. In a later genetic analysis, a missense DCLRE1C variant was associated with V-gene and J-gene trimming of TCR beta chains, and the association was replicated in an independent cohort. A cluster of highly shared sequence variants was judged likely to represent a technical artifact of the sequencing pipeline.

The cohort comprised 670 or so healthy bone marrow donors. All cohort members were sampled while nominally healthy, although unrecorded immune exposures were likely present. The donor tested CMV seronegative and was one of the 352 seronegative cohort members. A peripheral blood sample was collected from each donor, and TCR beta sequencing was performed on peripheral blood mononuclear cells. Genomic DNA extraction from the blood cell samples was performed with the Qiagen DNeasy Blood Extraction Kit. Library construction relied on the immunoSEQ multiplex PCR assay. For the multiplex PCR, a mixture combining 60 forward primers for TCR Vbeta segments and 13 reverse primers for TCR Jbeta segments was used. The CDR3 region of rearranged TCR beta genes was amplified from genomic DNA with a multiplex PCR assay. On the Illumina HiSeq System, the amplified TCR beta libraries were sequenced as 87-base-pair reads. The published analysis was carried out like this. In a later analysis, roughly 80 million unique TCR beta chains were counted across the approximately 620 repertoires, and roughly 11 million of these chains were shared by at least two donors. Raw reads were error-corrected and collapsed into unique sequences by a nearest-neighbor algorithm in which closely related sequences were merged to remove PCR and sequencing errors. V, D and J gene segments were assigned by aligning CDR3 sequences to IMGT reference sequences. For a sequence to be retained, at least a six-nucleotide match to both a V gene segment and a J gene segment was required. A rearrangement was called productive if the CDR3 had no stop codons and remained in frame with V and J, and every other rearrangement was called non-productive. CDR3 was defined by IMGT convention, running from the second conserved V-encoded cysteine to the conserved J-encoded phenylalanine. The earlier analysis of 587 of the donors excluded sequences that lacked an unambiguous match to a single V gene segment. In an earlier analysis of 450 to 750 of the donors, a V segment was called functional when productive rearrangements were above 56.7%, and segregating when the standard deviation between donors exceeded 5%. A statistical classification framework was built for diagnosing cytomegalovirus status from the catalog of TCR beta chain sequences. In a later analysis, V and J genes were assigned by comparing TCR nucleotide sequences against IMGT/GENE-DB human TR gene sequences. Using the TCRdist pipeline, a later analysis assigned CDR3 sequences along with most-parsimonious VDJ recombination scenarios. In a later analysis, every TCR beta chain was defined by the combination of its CDR3 amino acid sequence and its V-gene family, and reads without a unique V-gene family were dropped. To address suspected cross-contamination and a sequencing artifact, a later analysis removed around 590 highly shared, low-generation-probability nucleotide sequences. In a later analysis, a clonal expansion index for each public chain was calculated from normalized within-repertoire ranks of inferred template counts. In a later analysis, generation probabilities were computed with a VDJ recombination model fitted to out-of-frame rearrangements, and the resulting probabilities were checked against IGoR. Hypergeometric tests were used in a later analysis to score TCR-TCR, TCR-HLA and TCR-CMV co-occurrence, with a repertoire-size bias correction applied to the TCR pairs. In a later analysis, false discovery rates were estimated by permuting HLA or CMV assignments 20 times. In a later analysis, co-occurring TCRs were grouped using DBSCAN, with TCRdist sequence similarity added in when clustering inside HLA-allele-positive subsets. For co-occurrence clustering, repertoires with fewer than 30,000 or more than 120,000 public chains were excluded, along with 5 or 6 repertoires with anomalous nucleotide sharing. What TCRdb holds here is the immuneACCESS table cut down to in-frame rearrangements. Part of the clones is not present; checked against another copy, under half of the missing clones reflect an unresolved V gene, and the others are unexplained. For V, J and clone size, that table is used; D and trimming come from the DNA. The sample table contains some 140,000 clones; only one count was recorded for roughly 80% of them. The ten largest make up under 4.5% of the sample.

This TCR derives from a woman aged 40 to 50 in good health and CMV-seronegative. The specimen sequenced was PBMCs. This chain joins TRBV5-1 to TRBJ2-3, with 8 junctional bases fitting TRBD2. The CDR3 has the sequence CASSLNPTIAGTDTQYF. The bases read TGCGCCAGCAGTCTAAACCCCACTATAGCGGGAACAGATACGCAGTATTTT.